The present entry profiles one T cell receptor (beta chain) with its context. Its antigen remains unknown. The gene symbols are mouse symbols. The CDR3 end is not reached by the read, which stops 4 residues before it; the germline J gene fills it in. The data are from a study of CD8+ T cells in alopecia areata. Background on the study: Recipients were roughly 6-11-week-old female C3H/HeJ mice grafted with skin from roughly 6-13-month-old C3H/HeJ donors with spontaneous alopecia. Study results and limitations: Unlike in mice, where it was clearer, TCR sharing across patients was less clear, possibly HLA-related. Researchers report lesional scalp, most notably alopecia totalis/universalis, outstripped normal scalp in clonality. There were also resident alphabeta T cells of normal skin sequenced in scalp samples.

The CDR3 spans 16 residues. The germline V gene encodes CDR1 MNHDT and CDR2 YYDKIL. V lost 1 base and J lost 1; bases outside the gene matches: 3. RNA extraction was followed by reverse transcription into cDNA, which acted as the sequencing template. Here immunoSEQ multiplex PCR was the method, and the copy in TCRdb shows in-frame clones only, minus some. Sampling found 270,000 or so clones, none seen once. Separation of pooled cutaneous lymph node cells was by sorting with CD4, CD8alpha, NKG2D, NKG2ACE and other markers. Sequenced input: CD4+ T cells sorted from a lymph node. The sequence was collected from a C3H/HeJ mouse with alopecia areata. The MHC haplotype recorded for the strain is H2-k. The chain is built from TRBV17 and TRBJ2-4; 9 positions match TRBD2. The sequenced part of the CDR3 DNA is TGTGCTAGCAGTAGAGGGACTGGGGATGGTCAAAAC. It translates to CASSRGTGDGQN. The entire CDR3 sequence reads CASSRGTGDGQNTLYF. The full variable domain, with the rest looked up from reference TRBV17 and TRBJ2-4, is DTTVKQNPRYKLARVGKPVNLICSQTMNHDTMYWYQKKPNQAPKLLLFYYDKILNREADTFEKFQSSRPNNSFCSLYIGSAGLEYSAMYLCASSRGTGDGQNTLYFGAGTRLSVL.